This record covers a single T cell receptor (beta chain). What antigen it recognizes has not been identified. Base qualities are missing; no much larger clone stands one base away. This sample is drawn from a study of blood T cell repertoires in COVID-19 (TCRdb year 2020). Turning to the overall study: The collaborator samples originated in the United States, Italy and Spain and spanned the acute and convalescent phases of COVID-19. The samples were drawn from the first 160 participants of the ongoing ImmuneRACE study and from 1,254 subjects provided by 6 global collaborators. The sample metadata nearly always contained a de-identified subject ID, COVID-19 status, age in years and sex. Where HLA class I and class II types were available, the types were taken from metadata supplied by the sample provider, not from assay-based typing. The material from the prospective study consisted of cDNA or gDNA derived from T cells, B-cell-depleted T cells, or PBMCs. Subjects who had been exposed to COVID-19, were actively infected with it, or had recovered from it provided the deeply sampled blood TCRbeta repertoires that made up the dataset. A freely available public database, intended as a resource for researchers studying the immune response to SARS-CoV-2, is where the repertoires were released. Overall results and qualifications from the work: The quantity of clinical and demographic metadata differed by source and by participant and was supplied without curation.

TCRbeta CDR3 regions were amplified from genomic DNA using the immunoSEQ Assay, a bias-controlled multiplex PCR. The paper's processing steps were these. Nucleated cell counts per sample were estimated from amplification of reference gene primers within the assay. To quantify the absolute abundance of each unique TCRbeta CDR3 rearrangement, sequence reads were collapsed and filtered. For each sample, productive Simpson clonality was calculated by taking the square root of Simpson's diversity index across productive rearrangements. Entries here come from immuneACCESS through TCRdb and include only in-frame sequences with V and J called. Some clones fail to appear in such tables; in the studies checked, an unresolved V gene covers under half of the shortfall, and the cause of the remainder is unknown. Clonal size and the V and J genes are those of that table, whereas D and trimming came from the DNA. For this sample there are just over 300,000 clones; roughly 90% appear just once. The ten largest make up roughly a tenth of the sample.

In the prospective study, participants were about 18 to 95 years old, resided in fewer than 25 geographic areas of the United States, and were enrolled through a virtual design. In the prospective study, cohorts were assigned on the basis of participant-reported clinical history obtained from a screening survey and a study questionnaire. ImmuneRACE Cohort 3 recovered participants were defined by two consecutive negative NP/OP PCR tests, healthcare professional clearance, or symptom resolution. In the prospective study, whole blood, serum and a nasopharyngeal or oropharyngeal swab were collected from each participant by mobile phlebotomists. Prospective study participants could optionally give additional blood draws and questionnaires over an approximately 2-month period. Prospective study blood samples were shipped either frozen or at room temperature before DNA extraction. This TCR came from a woman in her forties who had recovered from COVID-19. Source material: PBMCs or T cells enriched from blood (not recorded which).

The CDR3 amino acid sequence is: CATVQDRGNYGYTF. The DNA reads as follows: TGTGCCACCGTTCAAGACAGGGGCAACTATGGCTACACCTTC. The chain joins TRBV15 to TRBJ1-2; TRBD1 fits 8 bases in the junction. The V end gives up 8 bases and the J end 2 bases, leaving 7 bases in the junction not matched to a gene. The cysteine opens and the phenylalanine closes a CDR3 of 14 amino acids. Only the CDR3 DNA stays, 42 bases, in frame from base 1. Reading the germline V gene (reference sequence) gives CDR1 LNHNV and CDR2 YYDKDF.